A selection of T cell receptor beta chains follows, all from one sample in a study of blood T cell repertoires in COVID-19. TCRdb keeps only in-frame clones here, not all; method: immunoSEQ multiplex PCR. The sample has around 180,000 clones; about 91% are singletons. Sequences were obtained from PBMCs or T cells enriched from blood (not recorded which). The receptors shown here come from a woman between 40 and 50 years old with acute COVID-19. CDR3s include the opening cysteine and the closing phenylalanine or tryptophan. The D gene is left open where the match is weak.

>TRBV5-1|TRBJ1-2|.
CASSLAGGRDYGYTF
TGCGCCAGCAGCTTGGCCGGAGGGAGAGACTATGGCTACACCTTC
>TRBV6-1|TRBJ2-7|TRBD2
CASSELSSGRYEQYF
TGTGCCAGCAGTGAACTATCTAGCGGGAGGTACGAGCAGTACTTC
>TRBV30|TRBJ2-3|.
CAWGSPLSTDTQYF
TGTGCCTGGGGCTCCCCTCTGAGCACAGATACGCAGTATTTT
>TRBV5-1|TRBJ2-5|TRBD2
CASSREVQETQYF
TGCGCCAGCAGCCGGGAGGTACAAGAGACCCAGTACTTC
>TRBV6-5|TRBJ1-1|TRBD1
CASSYYLGGAEAFF
TGTGCCAGCAGTTACTATCTAGGGGGCGCTGAAGCTTTCTTT
>TRBV12-3/TRBV12-4|TRBJ2-5|TRBD1
CASSRQGLETQYF
TGTGCCAGCAGTAGACAGGGGCTGGAGACCCAGTACTTC
>TRBV18|TRBJ1-4|TRBD1
CASSPTGIKGNEKLFF
TGTGCCAGCTCACCGACAGGGATCAAGGGAAATGAAAAACTGTTTTTT
>TRBV5-4|TRBJ2-7|TRBD1
CASSLGGQGGAYEQYF
TGTGCCAGCAGCTTGGGGGGACAGGGAGGCGCCTACGAGCAGTACTTC
>TRBV5-1|TRBJ1-2|TRBD1
CASSLPGAGGGYTF
TGCGCCAGCAGCTTGCCCGGGGCAGGGGGTGGCTACACCTTC
>TRBV6-2/TRBV6-3|TRBJ2-5|TRBD2
CASSYLVKAGGEETQYF
TGTGCCAGCAGTTACCTCGTTAAGGCGGGGGGTGAAGAGACCCAGTACTTC
>TRBV11-2|TRBJ1-3|TRBD1
CASSPDRVFGNTIYF
TGTGCCAGCAGCCCTGACAGGGTATTTGGAAACACCATATATTTT
>TRBV4-3|TRBJ2-2|TRBD2
CASSQAPPAGGRSGELFF
TGCGCCAGCAGCCAAGCCCCTCCCGCCGGCGGGAGGTCCGGGGAGCTGTTTTTT
>TRBV11-3|TRBJ2-3|.
CASSLRQDTDTQYF
TGTGCCAGCAGCCTTAGACAAGACACAGATACGCAGTATTTT
>TRBV6-5|TRBJ2-3|TRBD2
CASSYSGLAGGYTQYF
TGTGCCAGCAGTTACTCCGGACTAGCGGGAGGGTATACGCAGTATTTT
>TRBV9|TRBJ1-1|TRBD1
CASSALTGMNTEAFF
TGTGCCAGCAGCGCCCTGACAGGGATGAACACTGAAGCTTTCTTT
>TRBV27|TRBJ1-5|.
CASRESGGNQPQHF
TGTGCCAGCAGAGAATCCGGGGGCAATCAGCCCCAGCATTTT
>TRBV30|TRBJ2-7|.
CAWSYGGRYEQYF
TGTGCCTGGAGTTATGGGGGCAGATACGAGCAGTACTTC